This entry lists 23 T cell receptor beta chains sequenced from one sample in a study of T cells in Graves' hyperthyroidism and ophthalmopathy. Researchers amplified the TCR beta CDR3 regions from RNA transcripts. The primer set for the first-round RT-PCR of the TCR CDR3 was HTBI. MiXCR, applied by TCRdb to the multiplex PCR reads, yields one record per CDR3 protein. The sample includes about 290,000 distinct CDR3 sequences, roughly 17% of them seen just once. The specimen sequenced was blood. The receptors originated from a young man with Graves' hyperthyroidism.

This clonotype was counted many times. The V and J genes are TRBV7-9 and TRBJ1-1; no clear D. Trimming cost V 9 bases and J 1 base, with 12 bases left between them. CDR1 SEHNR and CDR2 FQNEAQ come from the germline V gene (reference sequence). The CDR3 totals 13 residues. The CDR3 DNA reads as TGTGCCAGTGTACTTGGGCGGAACACTGAAGCTTTCTTT. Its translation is CASVLGRNTEAFF.

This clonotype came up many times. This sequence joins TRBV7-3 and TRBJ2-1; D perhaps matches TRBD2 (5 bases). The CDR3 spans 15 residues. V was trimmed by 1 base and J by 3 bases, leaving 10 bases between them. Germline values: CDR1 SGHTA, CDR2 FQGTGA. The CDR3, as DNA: TGTGCCAGCAGCTTAAGCGGGTCAGACTACAATGAGCAGTTCTTC. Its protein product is CASSLSGSDYNEQFF.

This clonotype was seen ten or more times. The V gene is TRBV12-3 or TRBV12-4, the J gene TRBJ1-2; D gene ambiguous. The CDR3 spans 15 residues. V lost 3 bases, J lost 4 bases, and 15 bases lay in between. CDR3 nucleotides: TGTGCCAGCAGTTTTAGGCTCGGGGTGGGCTATGGCTACACCTTC. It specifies CASSFRLGVGYGYTF.

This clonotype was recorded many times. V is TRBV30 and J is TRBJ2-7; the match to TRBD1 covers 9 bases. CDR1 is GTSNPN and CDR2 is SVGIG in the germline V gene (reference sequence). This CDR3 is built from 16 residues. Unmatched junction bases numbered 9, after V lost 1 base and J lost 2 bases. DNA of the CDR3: TGTGCCTGGAGTGCTGCCGGGACAGGGTCGCCCTACGAGCAGTACTTC. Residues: CAWSAAGTGSPYEQYF.

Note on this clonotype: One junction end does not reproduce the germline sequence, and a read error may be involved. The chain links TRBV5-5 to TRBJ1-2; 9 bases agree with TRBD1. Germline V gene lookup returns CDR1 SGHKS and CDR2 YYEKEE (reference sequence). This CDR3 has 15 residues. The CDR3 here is CASSHRDRAIYGYIF. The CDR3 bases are TGTGCCAGCAGCCACCGGGACAGGGCCATCTATGGCTACATCTTC.

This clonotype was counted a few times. The CDR3: CASSEQGSTEAFF. The CDR3 DNA follows: TGTGCCAGCAGCGAACAGGGTTCCACTGAAGCTTTCTTT. The chain combines TRBV7-9 with TRBJ1-1; D may be TRBD1 (6 bases). The germline V gene encodes CDR1 SEHNR and CDR2 FQNEAQ (reference sequence). The CDR3 extends over 13 amino acids. Between the trimmed V and J ends, which lost 5 bases and 4 bases, there was a span of 11 bases.

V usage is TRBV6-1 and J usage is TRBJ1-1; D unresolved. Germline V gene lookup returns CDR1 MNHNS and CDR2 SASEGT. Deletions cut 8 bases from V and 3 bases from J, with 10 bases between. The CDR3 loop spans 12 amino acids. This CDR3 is CASRSGDTEAFF. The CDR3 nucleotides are TGTGCCAGCCGATCCGGGGACACTGAAGCTTTCTTT.

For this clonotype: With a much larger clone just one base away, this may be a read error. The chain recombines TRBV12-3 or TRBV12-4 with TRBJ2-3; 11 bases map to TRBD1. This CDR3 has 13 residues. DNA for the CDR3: TGTGCCACCAGTAAGGACAGGGGGCAGTTTCAGTATTTT. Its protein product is CATSKDRGQFQYF.

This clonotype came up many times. The CDR3 is CASSLGPPRNEQFF. The CDR3 coding sequence is TGTGCCAGCAGTTTAGGCCCTCCTCGCAATGAGCAGTTCTTC. The chain is built from TRBV28 and TRBJ2-1; D remains unclear. This CDR3 comprises 14 residues. The germline CDR1 and CDR2 sequences are MDHEN and SYDVKM. With 2 bases removed from V and 6 bases from J, the gap between germline ends came to 11 bases.

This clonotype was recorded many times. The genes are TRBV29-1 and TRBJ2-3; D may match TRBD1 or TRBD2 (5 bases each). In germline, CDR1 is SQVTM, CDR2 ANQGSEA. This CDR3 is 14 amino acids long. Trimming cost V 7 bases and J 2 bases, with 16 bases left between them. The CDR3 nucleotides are TGCAGCGCCCGGGCCCGAGGGGACACAGATACGCAGTATTTT. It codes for CSARARGDTDTQYF.

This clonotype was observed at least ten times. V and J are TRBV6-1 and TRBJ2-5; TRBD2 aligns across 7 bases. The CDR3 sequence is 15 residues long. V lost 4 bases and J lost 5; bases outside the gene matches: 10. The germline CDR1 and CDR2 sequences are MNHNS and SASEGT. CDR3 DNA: TGTGCCAGCAGTGTCGTGGGAGGGCCTGGGGAGACCCAGTACTTC. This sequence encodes CASSVVGGPGETQYF.

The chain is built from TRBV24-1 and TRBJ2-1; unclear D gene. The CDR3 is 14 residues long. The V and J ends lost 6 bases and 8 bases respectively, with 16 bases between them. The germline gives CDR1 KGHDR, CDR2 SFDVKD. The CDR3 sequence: CATSLSDPGHEQFF. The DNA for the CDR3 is TGTGCCACCAGTTTAAGCGATCCGGGCCATGAGCAGTTCTTC.

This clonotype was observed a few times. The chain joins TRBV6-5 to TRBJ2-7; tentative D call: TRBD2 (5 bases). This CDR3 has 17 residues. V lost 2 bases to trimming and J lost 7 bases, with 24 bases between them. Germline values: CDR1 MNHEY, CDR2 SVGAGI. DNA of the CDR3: TGTGCCAGCAGTTACCAAAAACGGGAACCTAAGGCCGGGGAGCAGTACTTC. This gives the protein CASSYQKREPKAGEQYF.

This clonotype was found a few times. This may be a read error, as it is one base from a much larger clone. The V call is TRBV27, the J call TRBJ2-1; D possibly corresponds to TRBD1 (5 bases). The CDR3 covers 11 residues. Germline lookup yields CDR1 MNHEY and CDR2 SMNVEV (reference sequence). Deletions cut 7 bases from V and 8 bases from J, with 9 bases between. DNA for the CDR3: TGTGCCAGCACCCTAGGGGATGAGCAGTTCTTC. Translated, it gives CASTLGDEQFF.

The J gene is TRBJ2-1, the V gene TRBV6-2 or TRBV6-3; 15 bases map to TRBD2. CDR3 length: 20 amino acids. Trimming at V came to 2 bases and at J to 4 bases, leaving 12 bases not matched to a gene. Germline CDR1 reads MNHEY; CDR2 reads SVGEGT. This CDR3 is CASSYPGLAGGPRDYNEQFF. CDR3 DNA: TGTGCCAGCAGTTACCCAGGACTAGCGGGAGGGCCCAGAGATTACAATGAGCAGTTCTTC.

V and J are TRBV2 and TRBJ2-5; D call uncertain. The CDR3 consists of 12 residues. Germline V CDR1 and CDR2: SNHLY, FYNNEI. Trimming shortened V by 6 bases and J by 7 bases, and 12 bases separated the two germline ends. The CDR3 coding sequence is TGTGCCAGCAGCGTAGACCCACGGACCCAGTACTTC. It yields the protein CASSVDPRTQYF.

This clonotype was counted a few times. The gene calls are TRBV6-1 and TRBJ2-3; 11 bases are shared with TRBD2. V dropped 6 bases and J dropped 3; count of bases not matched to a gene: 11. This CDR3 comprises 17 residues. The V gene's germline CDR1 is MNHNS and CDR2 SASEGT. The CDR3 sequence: CASSPLSGRVGTDTQYF. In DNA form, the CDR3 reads TGTGCCAGCAGCCCCCTTAGCGGGAGGGTTGGTACAGATACGCAGTATTTT.

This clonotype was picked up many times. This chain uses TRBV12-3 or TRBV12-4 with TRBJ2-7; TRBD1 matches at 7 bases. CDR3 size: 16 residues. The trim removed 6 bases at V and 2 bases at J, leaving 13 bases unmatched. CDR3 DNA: TGTGCCAGCAGCTCCGGGACAGTCACGTTGGCCTACGAGCAGTACTTC. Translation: CASSSGTVTLAYEQYF.

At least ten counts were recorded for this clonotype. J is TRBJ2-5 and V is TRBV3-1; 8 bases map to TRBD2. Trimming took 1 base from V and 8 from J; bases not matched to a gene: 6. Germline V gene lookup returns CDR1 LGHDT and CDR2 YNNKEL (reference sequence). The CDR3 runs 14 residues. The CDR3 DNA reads TGTGCCAGCAGCCAAGTTCGGAGCGGGAGCACCCAGTACTTC. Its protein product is CASSQVRSGSTQYF.

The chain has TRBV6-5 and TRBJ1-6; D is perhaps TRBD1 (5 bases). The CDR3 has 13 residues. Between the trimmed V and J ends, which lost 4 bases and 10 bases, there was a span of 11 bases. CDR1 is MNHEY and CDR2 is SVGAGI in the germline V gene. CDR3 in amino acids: CASSSGKGSPLHF. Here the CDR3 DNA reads TGTGCCAGCAGTTCAGGGAAGGGATCACCCCTCCACTTT.

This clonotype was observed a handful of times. CDR3 sequence: CASSYGGAQETQYF. The CDR3 region has the DNA TGTGCCAGTAGTTACGGGGGGGCCCAAGAGACCCAGTACTTC. The chain carries TRBV19 and TRBJ2-5, with TRBD2 matching 8 bases. V lost 5 bases to trimming and J lost 1 base; unmatched junction nucleotides: 3. Per the germline V gene, CDR1 is LNHDA and CDR2 is SQIVND (reference sequence). This CDR3 spans 14 amino acids.

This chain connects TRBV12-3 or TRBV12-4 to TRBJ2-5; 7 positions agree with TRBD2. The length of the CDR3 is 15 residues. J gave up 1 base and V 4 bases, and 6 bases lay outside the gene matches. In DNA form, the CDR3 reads TGTGCCAGCAGTTATCGCCTAGCGGCCCAAGAGACCCAGTACTTC. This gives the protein CASSYRLAAQETQYF.

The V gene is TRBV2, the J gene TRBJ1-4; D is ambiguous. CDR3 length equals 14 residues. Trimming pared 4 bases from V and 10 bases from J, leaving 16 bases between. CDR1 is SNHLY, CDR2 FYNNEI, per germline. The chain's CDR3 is CASSVRLGGGKLFF. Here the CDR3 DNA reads TGTGCCAGCAGTGTACGGCTTGGTGGTGGAAAACTGTTTTTT.